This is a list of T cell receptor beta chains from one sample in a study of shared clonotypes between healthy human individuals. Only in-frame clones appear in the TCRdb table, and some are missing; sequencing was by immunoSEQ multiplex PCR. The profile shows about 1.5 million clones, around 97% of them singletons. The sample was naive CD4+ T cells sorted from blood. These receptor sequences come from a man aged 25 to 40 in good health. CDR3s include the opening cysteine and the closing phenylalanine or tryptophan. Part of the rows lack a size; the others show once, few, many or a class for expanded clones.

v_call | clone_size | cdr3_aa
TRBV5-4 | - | CASSPQGVASRGEQFF
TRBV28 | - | CASSQGQSYEQYF
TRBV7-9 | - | CASSLGNEAFF
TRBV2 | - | CASSRRDSFTGEAFF
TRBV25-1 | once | CASSETVNYGYTF
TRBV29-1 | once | CSVLQGPNTEAFF
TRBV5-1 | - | CASSNNRVRDTQYF
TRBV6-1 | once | CASSVMRGSNQPQHF
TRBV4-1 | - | CASSHMGVEQYF
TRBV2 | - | CASRTPAGNTIYF
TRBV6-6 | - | CASSPPGGNQPQHF
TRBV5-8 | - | CASSLNNRRTYTYEQYF
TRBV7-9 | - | CASSLPDRGLFF
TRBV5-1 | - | CASSLAGAGGAYEQYF
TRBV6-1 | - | CASSPKGGATEAFF
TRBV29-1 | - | CSARRSAGELFF
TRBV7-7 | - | CASSLGRLAGEDTQYF
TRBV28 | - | CASSPGLAEETQYF
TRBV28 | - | CASSFEGANNQPQHF
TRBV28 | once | CASSQGVEKLFF
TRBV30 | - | CAWSGVSEQYF
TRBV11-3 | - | CASSLGRGLGVQETQYF
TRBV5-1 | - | CASSLAGKTSYEQYF
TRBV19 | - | CASRGRANVLTF
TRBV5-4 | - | CAGSLGGAYGTDTQYF
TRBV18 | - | CASSPNPGTDTQYF
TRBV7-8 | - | CASSLVSGTRPRGANVLTF
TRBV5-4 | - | CASSLGGGYGYTF
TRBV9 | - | CASSAGRLNTEAFF
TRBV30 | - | CAWSLYNEQFF
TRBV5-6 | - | CASSPGLQETQYF
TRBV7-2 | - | CASSRMRGSYNEQFF
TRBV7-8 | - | CASSPDRGHDEQFF
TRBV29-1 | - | CSVFKTDTSYGYTF
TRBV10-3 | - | CAISEYGVDTEAFF
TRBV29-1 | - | CSVQNYEQYF
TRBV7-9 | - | CASSLSDTQYF
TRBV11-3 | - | CASSSRTGSRPYEQYF
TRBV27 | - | CASSGTRQGDYGYTF
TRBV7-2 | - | CASSLQGQGALTGKQYF
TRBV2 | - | CASSEEGPYEQYF
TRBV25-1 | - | CASSEMAPGPPSEQFF